What follows are 15 T cell receptor beta chains derived from one specimen sequenced in a study of multiple sclerosis patients with progressive multifocal leukoencephalopathy. Stated time point: time of PML onset. Data came from immunoSEQ multiplex PCR; TCRdb stores just in-frame clones and leaves some out. Here the sample spans approximately 27,000 clones, approximately 85% being singletons. Sequenced material: PBMCs, taken from a patient treated with natalizumab. Receptor source: a woman aged 30 to 39 with progressive multifocal leukoencephalopathy.

The chain joins TRBV7-9 to TRBJ2-7; 9 bases line up with TRBD1. The CDR3 loop spans 16 amino acids. The J segment lost 5 bases and the V segment lost 5 bases, leaving 13 bases of the junction unmatched. Germline V gives CDR1 SEHNR, CDR2 FQNEAQ (reference sequence). CDR3 protein: CASSPSPGQGNHEQYF. The CDR3 DNA reads TGTGCCAGCAGCCCATCTCCGGGACAGGGTAACCACGAGCAGTACTTC.

V usage is TRBV7-3 and J usage is TRBJ2-3, with 11 bases matching TRBD2. Germline V gene data show CDR1 as SGHTA and CDR2 as FQGTGA. The junction had 6 bases not matched to a gene; V was cut back by 4 bases and J by 6 bases. The CDR3 covers 15 residues. CDR3 in DNA: TGTGCCAGCAGCTCTAGCGGGGGGCCACTGGATACGCAGTATTTT. Its protein product is CASSSSGGPLDTQYF.

This clone was counted a few times. CDR3 sequence reads: CASSFLAGGSYEQYF. DNA for the CDR3: TGTGCCAGCAGCTTCTTAGCGGGAGGCTCCTACGAGCAGTACTTC. The chain links TRBV7-9 to TRBJ2-7, with 10 nucleotides matching TRBD2. V lost 3 bases to trimming and J lost 0 bases; unmatched junction nucleotides: 2. CDR3 size: 15 residues. The germline V gene has CDR1 SEHNR and CDR2 FQNEAQ (reference sequence).

J is TRBJ2-7 and V is TRBV5-1; TRBD2 matches 10 bases. Germline-derived CDR1 and CDR2 are SGHRS and YFSETQ. This CDR3 comprises 18 residues. The V segment lost 1 base and the J segment 4 bases; nucleotides outside the gene matches: 14. The CDR3 reads CASSLRPSGLAAFYEQYF. The CDR3 DNA follows: TGCGCCAGCAGCTTGCGTCCTAGTGGACTAGCGGCCTTTTACGAGCAGTACTTC.

This clone was observed once. This chain links TRBV21-1 with TRBJ1-1; TRBD1, the D gene given by the table, was not confirmed from the DNA. TRBV21-1 is a pseudogene. The length of the CDR3 is 17 residues. The CDR3 spells CASSNKGTGGANTEAFF. Written as DNA, the CDR3 is TGTGCCAGCAGCAACAAGGGGACAGGGGGCGCGAACACTGAAGCTTTCTTT.

This clone was seen only a few times. The chain joins TRBV14 to TRBJ1-3; D call uncertain. V was pared by 4 bases and J by 0 bases, with 10 bases between. The germline CDR1 and CDR2 sequences are SGHDN and FVKESK. The CDR3 runs 15 residues. The CDR3 sequence is CASSPSLFSGNTIYF. CDR3 coding DNA: TGTGCCAGCAGCCCCTCACTGTTCTCTGGAAACACCATATATTTT.

This chain uses TRBV7-8 with TRBJ2-2; no definite D call. CDR3 length: 18 amino acids. V lost 2 bases and J 0 bases, leaving 16 bases between the germline ends. Germline V CDR1 and CDR2: SGHVS, FQNEAQ. The CDR3 region is CASSLSNYPYANTGELFF. The CDR3 DNA is TGTGCCAGCAGCTTATCAAACTACCCCTACGCGAACACCGGGGAGCTGTTTTTT.

The J gene is TRBJ1-2, the V gene TRBV19, with D uncertain. The germline gives CDR1 LNHDA, CDR2 SQIVND (reference sequence). V was pared by 0 bases and J by 6 bases, with 5 bases between. The CDR3 has 12 amino acids. The CDR3 here is CASSIDRNGYTF. The CDR3 DNA reads as TGTGCCAGTAGTATAGATCGGAATGGCTACACCTTC.

V and J are TRBV12-5 and TRBJ2-7; either TRBD1 or TRBD2 may supply D (5 bases each). CDR1 and CDR2 (germline): LGHNT, FRNRAP. The CDR3 is 12 residues long. Trimming took 7 bases from V and 7 from J, leaving 14 bases between them. In nucleotides, the CDR3 is TGTGCTAGTGCCCCGACGGGGCTGGAGCAGTACTTC. It yields the protein CASAPTGLEQYF.

The J gene is TRBJ2-6, the V gene TRBV13; tentatively, D is TRBD2 (5 bases). Germline values: CDR1 PRHDT, CDR2 FYEKMQ (reference sequence). The germline V and J ends were trimmed by 7 bases and 3 bases, with 7 bases remaining between them. The CDR3 is 13 amino acids. The CDR3 nucleotides are TGTGCCAGCAAGCGGAGTGGGGCCAACGTCCTGACTTTC. Its protein product is CASKRSGANVLTF.

This clone was observed a handful of times. This CDR3 is CASTKEDRDGETQYF. CDR3 nucleotide sequence: TGCGCCAGCACCAAAGAGGACAGGGATGGAGAGACCCAGTACTTC. The chain employs TRBV5-1 and TRBJ2-5; 8 nucleotides match TRBD1. The CDR3 is made up of 15 amino acids. The trim removed 6 bases at V and 4 bases at J, leaving 11 bases unmatched. The germline gives CDR1 SGHRS, CDR2 YFSETQ.

The V call is TRBV10-2, the J call TRBJ2-7, with TRBD2 identical over 8 bases. The CDR3 has 14 amino acids. V shed 7 bases and J 3 bases; nucleotides not matched to a gene: 8. From germline, CDR1 is WSHSY and CDR2 SAAADI. The CDR3 spells CASTTARGGYEQYF. The DNA of the CDR3 is TGCGCCAGCACAACGGCCCGGGGGGGCTACGAGCAGTACTTC.

The rearrangement links TRBV2 to TRBJ1-5, with no clear D. V was cut by 6 bases and J by 5 bases, with 11 bases left in between. The CDR3 sequence is 13 residues long. The V gene's germline CDR1 is SNHLY and CDR2 FYNNEI. CDR3 nucleotide sequence: TGTGCCAGCAGCCGATACAGTGATCAGCCCCAGCATTTT. Protein product: CASSRYSDQPQHF. Complete variable domain (other parts from reference TRBV2 and TRBJ1-5): EPEVTQTPSHQVTQMGQEVILRCVPISNHLYFYWYRQILGQKVEFLVSFYNNEISEKSEIFDDQFSVERPDGSNFTLKIRSTKLEDSAMYFCASSRYSDQPQHFGDGTRLSIL.

The rearrangement uses TRBV4-1 and TRBJ1-1, with D possibly matching TRBD1 (5 bases). The CDR3 is 15 amino acids. V lost 0 bases to trimming and J lost 2 bases, with 10 bases between them. The germline gives CDR1 MGHRA, CDR2 YSYEKL. The CDR3 DNA follows: TGCGCCAGCAGCCAAGATATCGGGGACAACACTGAAGCTTTCTTT. It codes for CASSQDIGDNTEAFF.

The chain couples TRBV7-9 to TRBJ2-1; TRBD2 matches at 10 bases. CDR1 and CDR2 from the germline V gene are SEHNR and FQNEAQ (reference sequence). CDR3 length: 14 amino acids. The V gene end was trimmed by 2 bases and the J gene end by 9 bases; junction bases not matched to a gene: 4. CDR3 DNA sequence: TGTGCCAGCAGCTTACTAGCGGGGGCGGGTGAGCAGTTCTTC. It specifies CASSLLAGAGEQFF.